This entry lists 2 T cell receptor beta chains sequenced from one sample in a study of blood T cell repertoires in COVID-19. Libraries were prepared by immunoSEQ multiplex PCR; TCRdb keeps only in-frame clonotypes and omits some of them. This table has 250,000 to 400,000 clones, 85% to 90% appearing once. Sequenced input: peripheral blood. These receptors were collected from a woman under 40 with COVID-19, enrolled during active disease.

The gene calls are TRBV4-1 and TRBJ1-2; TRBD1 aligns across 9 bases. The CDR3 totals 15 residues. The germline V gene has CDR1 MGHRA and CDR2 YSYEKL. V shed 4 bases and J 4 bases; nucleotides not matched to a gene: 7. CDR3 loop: CASSLERDRVYGYTF. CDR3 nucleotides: TGCGCCAGCAGCCTCGAGCGGGACAGGGTCTATGGCTACACCTTC.

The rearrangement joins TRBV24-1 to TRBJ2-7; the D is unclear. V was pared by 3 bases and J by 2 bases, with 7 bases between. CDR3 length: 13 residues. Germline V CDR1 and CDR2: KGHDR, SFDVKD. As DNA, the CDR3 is TGTGCCACCAGTGATGCAGGTACCTACGAGCAGTACTTC. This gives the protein CATSDAGTYEQYF.